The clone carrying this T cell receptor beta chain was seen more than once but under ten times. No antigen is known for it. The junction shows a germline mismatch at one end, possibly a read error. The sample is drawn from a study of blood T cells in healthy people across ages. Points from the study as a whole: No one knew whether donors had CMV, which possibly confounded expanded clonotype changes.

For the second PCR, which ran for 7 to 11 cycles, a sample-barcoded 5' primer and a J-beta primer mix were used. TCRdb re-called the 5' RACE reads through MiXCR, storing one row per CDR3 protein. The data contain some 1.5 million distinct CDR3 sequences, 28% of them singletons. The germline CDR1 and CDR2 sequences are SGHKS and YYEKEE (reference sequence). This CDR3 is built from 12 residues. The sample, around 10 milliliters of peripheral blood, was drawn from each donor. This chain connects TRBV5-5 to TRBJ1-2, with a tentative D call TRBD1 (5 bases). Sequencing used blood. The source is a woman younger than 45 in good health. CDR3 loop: CASNLGEYGYTF. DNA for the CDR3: TGTGCCAGCAACTTGGGGGAATATGGCTACACCTTC.